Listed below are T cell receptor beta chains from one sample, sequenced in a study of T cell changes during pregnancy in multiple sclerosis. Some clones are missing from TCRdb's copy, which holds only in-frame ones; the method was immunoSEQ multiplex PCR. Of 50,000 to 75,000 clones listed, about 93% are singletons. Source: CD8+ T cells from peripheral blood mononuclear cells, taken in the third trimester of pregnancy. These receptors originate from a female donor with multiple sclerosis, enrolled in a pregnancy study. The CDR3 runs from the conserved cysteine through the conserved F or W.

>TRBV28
CASSFRTVYSGANVLTF
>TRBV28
CASSSIYTSDLLNNEQFF
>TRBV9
CASSVGGAGDNEQFF
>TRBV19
CASSIGLAGGYEQYF
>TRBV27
CASSLDLRGGNTIYF
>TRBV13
CASSLRDRPYNEQFF
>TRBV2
CASSPYVGISGGNEQFF
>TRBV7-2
CASSPWYSGSSYNEQFF
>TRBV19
CASSMDRGNGYTF
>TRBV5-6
CASSFTEQGLAFF
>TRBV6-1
CASREGRAIYEQYF
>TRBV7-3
CASSARDTDTQYF
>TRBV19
CATRLPADYGYTF
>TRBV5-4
CASSELDEQFF
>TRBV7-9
CASSPARRGYEQYF
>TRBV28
CASSLLRTTTDTQYF
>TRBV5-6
CASSRRDRGHQETQYF
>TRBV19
CASSTGETDTQYF
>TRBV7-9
CASSPRYTDTQYF
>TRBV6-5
CASRANRGAWFEAFF
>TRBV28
CASSSPKDDFPTNYGYTF
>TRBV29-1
CSVARLTVGIAEAFF
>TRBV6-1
CASSDGGGGTDTQYF
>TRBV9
CASSPGHGSNQPQHF
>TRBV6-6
CASRFRDYSVDEQFF
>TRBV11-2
CASSLANEETQYF
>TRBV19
CASSLDSGSRNEQFF
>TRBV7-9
CASSEIRIGGGSIPNEQFF
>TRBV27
CASSPFAGGRDEQYF
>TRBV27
CASRIRGQRTYNEQFF
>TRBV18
CASSPFFGIEQYF